The text below deals with one TCR beta chain. It lacks a known antigen. The input lacks base qualities; no much larger clone sits a single base away. V loses 6 bases at its end and J loses 0 bases; junction bases beyond the gene matches: 6. The CDR3, cysteine through phenylalanine, is 16 amino acids long. Of all the DNA, just the CDR3 is kept, 48 bases in frame from base 1. In the germline V gene (reference sequence), CDR1 corresponds to MNHEY and CDR2 to SMNVEV. The sample is drawn from a study of cytomegalovirus exposure and HLA in healthy donors (dated by TCRdb to about 2017). Study-level background: An earlier analysis of roughly 610 of the donors reported roughly 300 Gb of sequence data and 117 million unique TCR beta sequences obtained from approximately 180 million T cells. Roughly 300 gigabases of sequencing data and around 85 million unique TCR sequences made up an early release that covered 640 HLA-typed donors. The genetic ancestry cluster associated with self-reported Caucasian donors included 81% of the approximately 410 genotyped donors. The study aimed to test whether cataloging public T cell receptors could reveal signatures of past pathogen exposure. The study profiled the T cell repertoires of hundreds of subjects by immunosequencing and related them to cytomegalovirus serostatus. Along with the approximately 600-subject first cohort, a separate validation cohort of over a hundred different subjects was used. High-throughput TCR immunosequencing, statistical association of individual TCRs with disease status, and machine learning were combined to predict cytomegalovirus infection status. A later analysis re-analyzed previously published TCR beta repertoires from several hundred donors and added high-resolution HLA genotyping to study TCR occurrence patterns. In the later analysis, no new phenotypic data were used to find candidate immune exposures; instead, reliance was placed on TCR beta sequences and their occurrence across donors. An earlier analysis of around 580 of the donors used high-throughput TCR beta sequencing to judge whether each TCR beta V gene segment behaved as functional or pseudogenic. Alongside the repertoire data, information on donor age, sex, ethnicity and CMV serostatus was compiled. A later genetic analysis took genome-wide SNP genotypes for about 55% of the roughly 700 donors and used that subset as a discovery cohort. Every repertoire in the discovery cohort had been generated on one and the same sequencing platform. Class I and class II HLA loci were covered by the typing at four-digit resolution. Typing coverage varied by locus: roughly 620-640 donors for A, B, C, DRB1 and DQB1; roughly 560 for DQA1; about 600 for DPA1; approximately 470 for DPB1. Because of strong linkage in the cohort, roughly five DR-DQ haplotypes were treated as single units for association and clustering. Among around 400 genotyped donors of the cohort, an average of roughly 240,000 unique TCR beta nucleotide sequences were sequenced per donor, around 18% of them non-productive. Study-wide conclusions, independent of this receptor: A total of about 150 TCR beta chains were listed by the study as associated with cytomegalovirus. It was suggested by the authors that the approach could potentially be generalized to other disease states and immunological phenotypes. Sequencing depth was assumed to be roughly uniform across donors in the presence/absence analyses, though that assumption may not hold. The sequencing pipeline was judged likely to have produced a cluster of highly shared sequence variants as a technical artifact. The classifier was reported to diagnose cytomegalovirus status with high specificity and sensitivity in both the original cohort and the validation cohort. Most TCR sequences were seen in very few donors, while some public TCRs were found in many individuals. A later genetic analysis reported fewer N-insertions in productive TCRs among donors in an Asian-associated ancestry cluster than the roughly 650-donor mean. In a later analysis, HLA-associated TCR beta chains showed more clonal expansion and lower generation probabilities than non-associated chains that were equally common. HLA typing was unavailable for some donors at each locus, so association tests used only the typed subset. In vitro tests confirmed that a few of the cytomegalovirus-associated TCR beta chains recognize cytomegalovirus antigens. When HLA alleles, especially DR and DQ, strongly co-occurred, TCR associations were difficult to assign to individual alleles. According to a later analysis, most CMV-associated TCR beta chains appeared to be HLA-restricted, and the HLA associations seemed to be driven largely by CMV exposure. Only TCR beta chains were sequenced in this cohort, and the absence of alpha or paired-chain data limited detectable features. Because the 87-base-pair reads could not distinguish some IMGT-functional V segments, including TRBV6-2 and TRBV6-3, those segments were excluded. Several of the top co-occurrence clusters appeared to be linked to parvovirus B19, influenza, CMV and Epstein-Barr virus, according to a later analysis. In an earlier analysis of around 600 of the donors, most TCR beta V segments were observed in productive rearrangements about 87% or about 30% of the time, broadly matching IMGT annotations. A later analysis found that TCR association rates varied across HLA loci, with DRB1 alleles showing the most associated TCRs and HLA-C alleles the fewest. In a later genetic analysis, a missense DCLRE1C variant was associated with V-gene and J-gene trimming of TCR beta chains, and the association was replicated in an independent cohort. A further reported finding was that TCR beta sequences accurately predicted the HLA-A and HLA-B alleles for most subjects in the first cohort. A later analysis associated some 17,000 TCR beta sequences with specific HLA alleles at a false discovery rate of 0.05. Correlated functional status among segregating V segments might reflect linkage disequilibrium, but an unknown experimental factor could not be ruled out. Because counts were too low, under 20 rarely observed V segments, including chromosome 9 orphons, were left out of the earlier analysis of over 550 of the donors. Immune exposure information for the cohort was limited to CMV serostatus.

The method behind the library was the immunoSEQ multiplex PCR assay. For the multiplex PCR, a mixture combining 60 forward primers for TCR Vbeta segments and 13 reverse primers for TCR Jbeta segments was used. Amplification of the CDR3 region of rearranged TCR beta genes was performed with a multiplex PCR assay on genomic DNA. On the Illumina HiSeq System, the amplified TCR beta libraries were sequenced as 87-base-pair reads. In the original analysis: In a later analysis, 70 million to 95 million unique TCR beta chains were counted across the approximately 670 repertoires, and some 10 million of these chains were shared by at least two donors. A nearest-neighbor algorithm error-corrected the raw reads and collapsed the reads into unique sequences, merging closely related sequences to remove PCR and sequencing errors. Alignment of CDR3 sequences to IMGT reference sequences was used to assign V, D and J gene segments. For a sequence to be retained, at least a six-nucleotide match to both a V gene segment and a J gene segment was required. Rearrangements were called productive when the CDR3 lacked stop codons and stayed in frame with V and J; all others were non-productive. CDR3 was defined according to IMGT convention as the region running from the second conserved V-encoded cysteine to the conserved J-encoded phenylalanine. The earlier analysis of 550 to 650 of the donors excluded any sequence lacking an unambiguous match to a single V gene segment. An earlier analysis of several hundred of the donors called V segments functional above 56.7% productive rearrangements and segregating when the between-donor standard deviation exceeded 5%. A statistical classification framework was developed to diagnose cytomegalovirus status using the catalog of TCR beta chain sequences. In a later analysis, V and J genes were assigned by comparing TCR nucleotide sequences against IMGT/GENE-DB human TR gene sequences. The TCRdist pipeline was used in a later analysis to assign CDR3 sequences and most-parsimonious VDJ recombination scenarios. In a later analysis, every TCR beta chain was defined by the combination of its CDR3 amino acid sequence and its V-gene family, and reads without a unique V-gene family were dropped. A later analysis removed roughly 590 highly shared, low-generation-probability nucleotide sequences to deal with suspected cross-contamination and a sequencing artifact. In a later analysis, a clonal expansion index was calculated for each public chain from normalized within-repertoire ranks of inferred template counts. Generation probabilities in a later analysis came from a VDJ recombination model fitted to out-of-frame rearrangements, and those results were checked against IGoR. A later analysis scored TCR-TCR, TCR-HLA and TCR-CMV co-occurrence with hypergeometric tests, applying a repertoire-size bias correction to TCR pairs. In a later analysis, false discovery rates were estimated by permuting HLA or CMV assignments 20 times. A later analysis grouped co-occurring TCRs with DBSCAN, adding TCRdist sequence similarity when clustering within HLA-allele-positive subsets. For co-occurrence clustering, repertoires with fewer than 30,000 or more than 120,000 public chains were excluded, along with roughly 5 repertoires with anomalous nucleotide sharing. The source is immuneACCESS, and TCRdb retained only in-frame sequences with V and J called. Part of the clones is not carried over; for the studies checked, unresolved V genes explain less than half of this, and the remainder is unexplained. V and J calls and clone size follow that table, whereas D and trimming were derived from the DNA. This sample is represented by 240,000 or so clones; over 80% of them were singletons. 4.5% to 6% of the sample belongs to the ten largest clones.

The cohort was made up of 500 to 800 healthy bone marrow donors. At the time of sampling, every cohort member was nominally healthy, though immune exposures that went unrecorded were likely present. The donor tested CMV seropositive and was one of the 289 seropositive cohort members. A peripheral blood sample was collected from each donor, and TCR beta sequencing was performed on peripheral blood mononuclear cells. Genomic DNA was extracted from the blood cell samples with the Qiagen DNeasy Blood Extraction Kit. Sequencing input: PBMCs. This clonotype originated in a woman aged 40 to 50 in good health and CMV-seropositive. The chain links TRBV27 with TRBJ1-4; 8 junctional bases match TRBD1. The encoded CDR3 is CASSPGTGTTNEKLFF. Read as DNA, the sequence is TGTGCCAGCAGCCCCGGGACAGGAACAACTAATGAAAAACTGTTTTTT.